The rows below give T cell receptor beta chains drawn from one sample of a study of early T cells in non-severe SARS-CoV-2 infection. MiXCR, applied by TCRdb to the 5' RACE reads, yields one record per CDR3 protein. The data show some 37,000 distinct CDR3 sequences, 9.9% seen once. Specimen: whole blood. The receptors were gathered from an adult who was a healthcare worker with PCR-confirmed SARS-CoV-2 infection or an uninfected control (not recorded which). Each CDR3 is given with its conserved first and last residue. A D gene is named only where the DNA matches it firmly. Clone size is stated in some rows and not others, as once, few, many or a class when expanded.

J gene,clone size,V gene,D gene,CDR3 length,CDR3 protein,CDR3 DNA
TRBJ2-3,few,TRBV2,TRBD2,19,CASTKNGLAGGPSRDTQYF,TGTGCCAGCACCAAAAACGGGCTAGCGGGGGGGCCAAGTAGGGATACGCAGTATTTT
TRBJ1-3,many,TRBV3-1,NA,13,CASSQDGRNTIYF,TGTGCCAGCAGCCAAGACGGGAGAAACACCATATATTTT
TRBJ1-2,NA,TRBV11-2,NA,12,CASSEGDYGYTF,TGTGCCAGCAGTGAGGGGGACTATGGCTACACCTTC
TRBJ1-6,NA,TRBV28,NA,11,CASSLTSPLHF,TGTGCCAGCAGTTTAACCTCACCCCTCCACTTT
TRBJ2-3,many,TRBV4-1,NA,18,CASSQDIGDRPIRDTQYF,TGCGCCAGCAGCCAAGATATAGGTGACAGGCCTATCCGGGATACGCAGTATTTT
TRBJ2-7,few,TRBV12-3/TRBV12-4,NA,13,CASSLGRAWEQYF,TGTGCCAGCAGTTTGGGTCGGGCCTGGGAGCAGTACTTC
TRBJ2-7,NA,TRBV10-3,TRBD2,10,CAAGGEEQYF,TGTGCCGCGGGGGGGGAAGAGCAGTACTTC
TRBJ1-4,few,TRBV5-5,NA,15,CASSLSRRGNEKLFF,TGTGCCAGCAGCTTGTCGCGTAGGGGCAATGAAAAACTGTTTTTT
TRBJ2-1,many,TRBV11-3,NA,17,CASSLDRGGGTSNEQFF,TGTGCCAGCAGCTTAGATCGGGGCGGGGGCACCAGTAATGAGCAGTTCTTC
TRBJ2-1,few,TRBV6-2/TRBV6-3,NA,11,CASSYSNEQFF,TGTGCCAGCAGTTACAGCAATGAGCAGTTCTTC
TRBJ2-5,NA,TRBV6-2/TRBV6-3,NA,16,CASSHSLGSGEETQYF,TGTGCCAGCAGTCACTCGTTGGGCTCGGGGGAAGAGACCCAGTACTTC
TRBJ1-4,many,TRBV6-1,NA,14,CASSVQGPNEKLFF,TGTGCCAGCAGTGTACAGGGACCTAATGAAAAACTGTTTTTT
TRBJ2-5,NA,TRBV28,NA,17,CASSAYYRDGGGKTQYF,TGTGCCAGCAGCGCATACTACCGGGACGGAGGAGGGAAGACCCAGTACTTC
TRBJ1-2,many,TRBV7-2,NA,13,CASSLTRMDGYTF,TGTGCCAGCAGCCTCACTCGGATGGATGGCTACACCTTC
TRBJ2-2,many,TRBV5-4,NA,15,CASRGTGTDTGELFF,TGTGCCAGCAGGGGTACAGGGACGGACACCGGGGAGCTGTTTTTT
TRBJ1-1,NA,TRBV7-2,TRBD1,13,CASSSDRRTEAFF,TGTGCCAGCAGCTCGGACAGGAGGACTGAAGCTTTCTTT
TRBJ2-1,many,TRBV19,TRBD2,16,CASSIPGGASGNEQFF,TGTGCCAGTAGTATCCCCGGGGGGGCCTCGGGCAATGAGCAGTTCTTC